The T cell receptor (beta chain) described here comes from a study of blood T cell repertoires in COVID-19. Study-level information: Researchers got acute and convalescent COVID-19 samples from the United States, Italy and Spain. Sample material is recorded as cDNA or gDNA derived from T cells, B-cell-depleted T cells, or PBMCs.

The CDR3 runs 15 residues. The V and J ends lost 5 bases and 1 base, in that order; junction bases with no gene match: 7. Looked up from germline, CDR1 is SEHNR and CDR2 is FQNEAQ (reference sequence). Original handling: Estimation of nucleated cell counts was performed using reference gene primer amplification. Some clones are missing from TCRdb's copy, which holds only in-frame ones; the method was immunoSEQ multiplex PCR. From that table come the V and J calls and clone size; the DNA was used to work out D and trimming. The sample lists 55,000 to 75,000 clones; around 82% were seen once. This clone was detected once.

The sequenced sample consisted of peripheral blood. This TCR derives from a man older than 75 with active COVID-19. The chain uses TRBV7-9 and TRBJ1-1; 7 nucleotides match TRBD1. CDR3 nucleotide sequence: TGTGCCAGCAGCGCCAGAGGGGGCCCGAACACTGAAGCTTTCTTT. This translates into CASSARGGPNTEAFF. Drawing the rest from reference TRBV7-9 and TRBJ1-1, the complete variable domain is DTGVSQNPRHKITKRGQNVTFRCDPISEHNRLYWYRQTLGQGPEFLTYFQNEAQLEKSRLLSDRFSAERPKGSFSTLEIQRTEQGDSAMYLCASSARGGPNTEAFFGQGTRLTVV.